This TCR beta chain was observed in a study of blood T cell repertoires in COVID-19. As concerns this clone: Other DNA sequences in this specimen translate into the identical CDR3.

This CDR3 contains 15 residues. The trim removed 0 bases at V and 2 bases at J, leaving 0 bases unmatched. Germline assignment: CDR1 KGHSH and CDR2 LQKENI. Generated by immunoSEQ multiplex PCR, the TCRdb table keeps only in-frame clones and is missing some. The table lists approximately 150,000 clones, around nine tenths of them singletons. Input material: peripheral blood. This TCR derives from a human donor in a cohort sampled during active COVID-19. The chain recombines TRBV18 with TRBJ2-5; 10 bases line up with TRBD2. CDR3 amino acids: CASSPPAGGQETQYF. The CDR3 nucleotides read TGTGCCAGCTCACCACCAGCGGGGGGGCAAGAGACCCAGTACTTC.